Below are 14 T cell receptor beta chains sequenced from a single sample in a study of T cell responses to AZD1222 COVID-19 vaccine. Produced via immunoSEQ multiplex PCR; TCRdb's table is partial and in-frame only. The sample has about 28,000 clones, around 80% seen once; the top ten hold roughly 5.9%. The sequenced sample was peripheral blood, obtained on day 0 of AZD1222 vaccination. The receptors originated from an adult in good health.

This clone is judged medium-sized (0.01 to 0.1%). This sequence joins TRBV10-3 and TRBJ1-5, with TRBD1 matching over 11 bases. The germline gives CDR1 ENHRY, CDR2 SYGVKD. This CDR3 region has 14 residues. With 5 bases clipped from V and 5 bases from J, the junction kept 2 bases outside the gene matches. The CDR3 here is CAISRGQGDQPQHF. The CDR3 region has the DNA TGTGCCATCAGTAGGGGACAGGGGGATCAGCCCCAGCATTTT.

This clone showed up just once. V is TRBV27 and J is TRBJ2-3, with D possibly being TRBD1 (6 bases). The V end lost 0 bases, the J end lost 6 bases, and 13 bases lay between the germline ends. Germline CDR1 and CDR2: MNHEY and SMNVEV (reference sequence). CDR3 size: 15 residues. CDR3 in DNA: TGTGCCAGCAGTTTATCGGAGGACAGCCGGGATACGCAGTATTTT. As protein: CASSLSEDSRDTQYF.

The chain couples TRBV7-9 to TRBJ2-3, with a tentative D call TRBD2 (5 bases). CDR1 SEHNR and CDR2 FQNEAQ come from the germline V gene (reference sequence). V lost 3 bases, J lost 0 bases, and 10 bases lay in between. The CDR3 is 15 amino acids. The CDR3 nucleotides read TGTGCCAGCAGCTTGATAGCGCCTAGCACAGATACGCAGTATTTT. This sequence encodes CASSLIAPSTDTQYF.

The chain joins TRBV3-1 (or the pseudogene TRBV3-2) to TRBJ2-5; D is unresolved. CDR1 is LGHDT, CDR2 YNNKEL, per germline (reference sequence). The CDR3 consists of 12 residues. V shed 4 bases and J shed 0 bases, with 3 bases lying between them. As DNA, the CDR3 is TGTGCCAGCAGCCCTTACCAAGAGACCCAGTACTTC. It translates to CASSPYQETQYF.

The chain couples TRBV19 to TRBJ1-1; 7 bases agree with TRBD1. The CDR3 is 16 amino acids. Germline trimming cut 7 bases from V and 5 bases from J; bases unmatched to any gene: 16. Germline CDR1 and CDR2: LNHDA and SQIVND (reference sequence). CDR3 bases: TGTGCCAGTACAGCCGGGACAGTAATAATTTGGACTGAAGCTTTCTTT. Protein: CASTAGTVIIWTEAFF. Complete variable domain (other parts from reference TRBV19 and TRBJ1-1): DGGITQSPKYLFRKEGQNVTLSCEQNLNHDAMYWYRQDPGQGLRLIYYSQIVNDFQKGDIAEGYSVSREKKESFPLTVTSAQKNPTAFYLCASTAGTVIIWTEAFFGQGTRLTVV.

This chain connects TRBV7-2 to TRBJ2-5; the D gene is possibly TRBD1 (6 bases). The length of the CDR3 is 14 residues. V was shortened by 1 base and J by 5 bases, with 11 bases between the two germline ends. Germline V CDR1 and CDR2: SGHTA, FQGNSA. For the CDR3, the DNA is TGTGCCAGCAGCTTAGGAGGGCAGGGGGAGACCCAGTACTTC. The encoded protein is CASSLGGQGETQYF.

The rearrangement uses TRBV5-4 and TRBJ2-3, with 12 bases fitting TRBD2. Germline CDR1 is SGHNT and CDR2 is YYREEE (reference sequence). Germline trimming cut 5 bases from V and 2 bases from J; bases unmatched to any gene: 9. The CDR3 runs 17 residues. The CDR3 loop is CASRGRTSGGHTDTQYF. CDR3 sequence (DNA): TGTGCCAGCAGGGGGCGAACTAGCGGGGGGCACACAGATACGCAGTATTTT.

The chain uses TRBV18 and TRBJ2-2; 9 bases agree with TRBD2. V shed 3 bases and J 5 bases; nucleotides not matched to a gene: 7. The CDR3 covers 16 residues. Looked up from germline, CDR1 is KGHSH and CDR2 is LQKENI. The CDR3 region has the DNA TGTGCCAGCTCACCCCTGACTAGCGGAAAGACCGGGGAGCTGTTTTTT. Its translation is CASSPLTSGKTGELFF.

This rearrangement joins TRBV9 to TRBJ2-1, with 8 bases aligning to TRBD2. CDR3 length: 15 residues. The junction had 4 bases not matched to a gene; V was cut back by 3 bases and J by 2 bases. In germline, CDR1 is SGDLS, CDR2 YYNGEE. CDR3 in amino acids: CASSAKTSAYNEQFF. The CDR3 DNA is TGTGCCAGCAGCGCAAAGACTAGCGCCTACAATGAGCAGTTCTTC.

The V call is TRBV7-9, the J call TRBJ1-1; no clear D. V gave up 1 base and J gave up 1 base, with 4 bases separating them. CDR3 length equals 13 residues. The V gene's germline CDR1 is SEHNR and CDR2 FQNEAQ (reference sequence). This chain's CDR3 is CASSLEANTEAFF. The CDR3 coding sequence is TGTGCCAGCAGCTTAGAGGCGAACACTGAAGCTTTCTTT.

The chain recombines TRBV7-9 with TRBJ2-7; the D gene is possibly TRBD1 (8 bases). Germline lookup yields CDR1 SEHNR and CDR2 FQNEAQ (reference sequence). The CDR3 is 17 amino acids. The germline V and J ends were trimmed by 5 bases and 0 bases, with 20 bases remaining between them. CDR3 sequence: CASSPDRQGRASYEQYV. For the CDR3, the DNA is TGTGCCAGCAGCCCCGACCGACAGGGGAGGGCCTCCTACGAGCAGTACGTC.

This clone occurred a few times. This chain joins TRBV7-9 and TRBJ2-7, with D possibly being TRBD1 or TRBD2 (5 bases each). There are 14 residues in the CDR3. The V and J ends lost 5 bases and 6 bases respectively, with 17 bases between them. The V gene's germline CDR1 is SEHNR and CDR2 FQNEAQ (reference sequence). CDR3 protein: CASSPTGPSGEQYF. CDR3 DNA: TGTGCCAGCAGCCCAACGGGACCATCGGGCGAGCAGTACTTC.

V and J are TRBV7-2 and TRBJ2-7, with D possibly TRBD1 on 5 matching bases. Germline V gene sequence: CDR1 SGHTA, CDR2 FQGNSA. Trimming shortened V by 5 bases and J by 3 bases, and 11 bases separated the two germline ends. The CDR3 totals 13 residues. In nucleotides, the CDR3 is TGTGCCAGCAGCCTAGGCAGGGTCTACGAGCAGTACGTC. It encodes CASSLGRVYEQYV.

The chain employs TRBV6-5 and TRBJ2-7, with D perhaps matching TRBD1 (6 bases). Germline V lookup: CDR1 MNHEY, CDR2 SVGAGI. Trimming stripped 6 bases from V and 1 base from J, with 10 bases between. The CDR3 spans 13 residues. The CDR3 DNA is TGTGCCAGCAGGTTCACAGGGTCCTACGAGCAGTACGTC. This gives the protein CASRFTGSYEQYV.